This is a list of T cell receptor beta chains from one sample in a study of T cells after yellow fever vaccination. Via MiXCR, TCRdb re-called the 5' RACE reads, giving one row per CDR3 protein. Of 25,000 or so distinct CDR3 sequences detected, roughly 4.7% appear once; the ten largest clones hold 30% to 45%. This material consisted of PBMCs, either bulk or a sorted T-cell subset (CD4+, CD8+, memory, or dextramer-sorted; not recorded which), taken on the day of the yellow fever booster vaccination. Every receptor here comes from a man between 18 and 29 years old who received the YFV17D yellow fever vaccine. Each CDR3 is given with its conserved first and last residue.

CDR3 protein: CASSRGGPNIDTQYF
V gene: TRBV5-4
J gene: TRBJ2-3

CDR3 protein: CSVEGQRYNEQFF
V gene: TRBV29-1
J gene: TRBJ2-1

CDR3 protein: CASSVRERAEAFF
V gene: TRBV6-1
J gene: TRBJ1-1

CDR3 protein: CSAERGVENYGYTF
V gene: TRBV29-1
J gene: TRBJ1-2

CDR3 protein: CASSDAGTGRGKLFF
V gene: TRBV5-6
J gene: TRBJ1-4

CDR3 protein: CATSDQTGNNEQFF
V gene: TRBV24-1
J gene: TRBJ2-1

CDR3 protein: CASSLGGLYNEQFF
V gene: TRBV5-1
J gene: TRBJ2-1

CDR3 protein: CSARPQETQYF
V gene: TRBV20-1
J gene: TRBJ2-5

CDR3 protein: CASSPGQETQYF
V gene: TRBV11-1
J gene: TRBJ2-5

CDR3 protein: CASSARDRGGQQYF
V gene: TRBV12-3/TRBV12-4
J gene: TRBJ2-7

CDR3 protein: CASTHHTGGTDTQYF
V gene: TRBV28
J gene: TRBJ2-3

CDR3 protein: CSAHPGGNEQFF
V gene: TRBV29-1
J gene: TRBJ2-1

CDR3 protein: CASSITGQTISGNTIYF
V gene: TRBV9
J gene: TRBJ1-3

CDR3 protein: CGSDRGKGGNTQYF
V gene: TRBV6-1
J gene: TRBJ2-3

CDR3 protein: CASSPVTGEDTQYF
V gene: TRBV18
J gene: TRBJ2-3

CDR3 protein: CASSLALDGVTDTQYF
V gene: TRBV12-3/TRBV12-4
J gene: TRBJ2-3

CDR3 protein: CSARTPPQETQYF
V gene: TRBV20-1
J gene: TRBJ2-5

CDR3 protein: CASSLGLDWGTSTDTQYF
V gene: TRBV7-9
J gene: TRBJ2-3

CDR3 protein: CASSVDRGDPNYGYTF
V gene: TRBV9
J gene: TRBJ1-2

CDR3 protein: CASSLVPRQGPYEQYF
V gene: TRBV7-2
J gene: TRBJ2-7

CDR3 protein: CASSLSGAGSYGYTF
V gene: TRBV7-2
J gene: TRBJ1-2

CDR3 protein: CASSLRQDTEAFF
V gene: TRBV7-2
J gene: TRBJ1-1

CDR3 protein: CASSDAPNTEAFF
V gene: TRBV6-1
J gene: TRBJ1-1

CDR3 protein: CASSSGGTGNTEAFF
V gene: TRBV27
J gene: TRBJ1-1

CDR3 protein: CSVDLGGRTGVFEQYF
V gene: TRBV29-1
J gene: TRBJ2-7

CDR3 protein: CASSAGGGDTQYF
V gene: TRBV11-3
J gene: TRBJ2-3

CDR3 protein: CASSSSSWNEQFF
V gene: TRBV7-2
J gene: TRBJ2-1

CDR3 protein: CSADAGSDTQYF
V gene: TRBV20-1
J gene: TRBJ2-3

CDR3 protein: CATSAGLAGGSYTDTQYF
V gene: TRBV24-1
J gene: TRBJ2-3

CDR3 protein: CASSSFGGYTF
V gene: TRBV12-3/TRBV12-4
J gene: TRBJ1-2

CDR3 protein: CASSGGGASTDTQYF
V gene: TRBV6-4
J gene: TRBJ2-3

CDR3 protein: CASSYLIGAGGPNTGELFF
V gene: TRBV6-2/TRBV6-3
J gene: TRBJ2-2

CDR3 protein: CATSRVMDRPTDTQYF
V gene: TRBV15
J gene: TRBJ2-3

CDR3 protein: CASQPGLNTEAFF
V gene: TRBV6-5
J gene: TRBJ1-1

CDR3 protein: CASSPRLAGNTGELFF
V gene: TRBV7-3
J gene: TRBJ2-2

CDR3 protein: CASSFSGGADTQYF
V gene: TRBV7-2
J gene: TRBJ2-3